The rows below give T cell receptor beta chains drawn from one sample of a study of blood T cell repertoires in COVID-19. Sequencing was performed with immunoSEQ multiplex PCR; in TCRdb, only in-frame clones are kept and a portion is missing. The sample holds about 10,000 clones, around 86% seen once. Sequencing was carried out using peripheral blood. The receptors were sampled from a human donor in a cohort sampled during active COVID-19. Both conserved end residues are part of each CDR3.

J gene	V gene	CDR3 protein
TRBJ2-7	TRBV7-9	CASSSRGSIGEQYF
TRBJ2-7	TRBV28	CASSSRTSGRVYEQYF
TRBJ2-1	TRBV28	CASSLWGQNLNNEQFF
TRBJ2-3	TRBV27	CASSPLAGGPWRGDTQYF
TRBJ1-1	TRBV7-8	CASSPWPGSMNTEAFF
TRBJ2-3	TRBV6-2/TRBV6-3	CASSYGHASTDTQYF
TRBJ2-5	TRBV5-8	CASSLLPGLAGETQYF
TRBJ1-2	TRBV10-3	CAITPGQGHGYTF
TRBJ2-2	TRBV28	CASSLATAGTGELFF
TRBJ2-6	TRBV27	CASSLTRVTAGANVLTF
TRBJ2-1	TRBV3-1/TRBV3-2	CASSPGTVNEQFF
TRBJ2-3	TRBV7-9	CASSPVDTQYF
TRBJ2-7	TRBV24-1	CATSDTGLYEQYF
TRBJ1-2	TRBV21-1	CASSVRQGPLPF
TRBJ2-2	TRBV7-9	CASSLGRGETGELFF
TRBJ2-5	TRBV4-3	CASSQDQALPGETQYF
TRBJ2-1	TRBV11-3	CASSSRILAGADNEQFF
TRBJ1-3	TRBV4-3	CASSPTAGDPSGNTIYF
TRBJ1-3	TRBV30	CAWNHRGSGNTIYF
TRBJ1-1	TRBV10-1	CASSVGGRTEAFF
TRBJ2-7	TRBV18	CASSPPRSGPYSYEQYF
TRBJ1-1	TRBV29-1	CSVQGATEAFF
TRBJ2-7	TRBV7-2	CASSFQGNAYEQYF
TRBJ1-1	TRBV4-3	CASSQGQGITEAFF
TRBJ2-2	TRBV21-1	CASSTMDKAITNTGELFF
TRBJ2-1	TRBV5-1	CASSLGGDPSYNEQFF
TRBJ2-7	TRBV28	CASKREGHEQYF
TRBJ2-7	TRBV5-6	CASSRPGTGSYEQYF
TRBJ2-5	TRBV5-1	CASSSWGPGTSGKETQYF
TRBJ2-2	TRBV6-6	CASVLGAGELFF
TRBJ2-2	TRBV2	CATRRGTGMSGELFF
TRBJ2-7	TRBV5-1	CASSLAWFGQGIYEQYF
TRBJ2-3	TRBV19	CASSIDLAGGLNTQYF
TRBJ2-5	TRBV4-2	CASSQDLPTGQETQYF
TRBJ1-1	TRBV5-1	CASSLGGNTEAFF
TRBJ2-7	TRBV5-6	CASNLGRGAFSSYEQYF
TRBJ2-2	TRBV19	CASTKGDRVNTGELFF
TRBJ1-5	TRBV19	CASSPQGLGQPQHF
TRBJ2-7	TRBV24-1	CATSETGSYEQYF
TRBJ1-2	TRBV12-3/TRBV12-4	CATTTGNIGYTF
TRBJ2-1	TRBV7-8	CASSLPGLAGYEQFF
TRBJ2-5	TRBV20-1	CSARGEETQYF
TRBJ2-7	TRBV3-1/TRBV3-2	CASSPTGTSSYEQYF
TRBJ1-6	TRBV5-1	CASKGQGDNNSPLHF
TRBJ2-1	TRBV4-1	CASSQDQGVVYNEQFF
TRBJ2-7	TRBV14	CASSIVRGGLVYF
TRBJ2-7	TRBV5-6	CASSLALSRGDEQYF
TRBJ2-2	TRBV6-2/TRBV6-3	CASSLNTGELFF
TRBJ2-5	TRBV7-7	CASSLPSTGGGETQYF
TRBJ2-2	TRBV6-5	CASSLNSGELFF
TRBJ1-1	TRBV6-4	CASSDRSRDRINTEAFF
TRBJ2-1	TRBV4-1	CASRAASQTYNEQFF
TRBJ2-1	TRBV7-9	CASSSPSGGGNEQFF
TRBJ2-1	TRBV29-1	CSVEVLAGHSEQFF
TRBJ1-5	TRBV7-9	CASSLSPGGDWGQPQHF
TRBJ2-3	TRBV5-1	CASSSSNVGATDTQYF
TRBJ1-1	TRBV15	CATSSPFRGQMNTEAFF
TRBJ1-5	TRBV19	CASSIGGQPQHF
TRBJ1-4	TRBV6-1	CASSEGTPTNEKLFF